This T cell receptor (beta chain) is from a study of Graves' ophthalmopathy and Graves' hyperthyroidism. Findings of the study overall: Detection in blood was also observed for most expanded thyroid clonotypes above 0.001 frequency. The model predicted ophthalmopathy progression with about 69% sensitivity and around 72% specificity.

The hyperthyroidism patients had a new diagnosis of under 2 months' duration and were aged 18 to 65. CDR1 and CDR2 from the germline V gene are SGDLS and YYNGEE. The CDR3 runs 16 residues. V was pared by 0 bases and J by 3 bases, with 15 bases between. RNA transcripts served as template for amplifying TCR beta CDR3 sequences. The workflow started with a first-round RT-PCR run with HTBI primers and then moved on to a second-round multiplex PCR. TCRdb redid the calling of the multiplex PCR reads with MiXCR, one entry per CDR3 protein. Of approximately 540,000 distinct CDR3 sequences in the sample, roughly 40% were seen once. Points on this clonotype: What it binds is not known.

The genes are TRBV9 and TRBJ1-1; TRBD1 might be the D (5 bases). Sequencing was performed on peripheral blood or thyroid tissue (not recorded which). The TCR sequence derives from an adult man with Graves' hyperthyroidism. The CDR3, as DNA: TGTGCCAGCAGCGTAGTAGGGGCCGGCGGGGACACTGAAGCTTTCTTT. Translated: CASSVVGAGGDTEAFF.